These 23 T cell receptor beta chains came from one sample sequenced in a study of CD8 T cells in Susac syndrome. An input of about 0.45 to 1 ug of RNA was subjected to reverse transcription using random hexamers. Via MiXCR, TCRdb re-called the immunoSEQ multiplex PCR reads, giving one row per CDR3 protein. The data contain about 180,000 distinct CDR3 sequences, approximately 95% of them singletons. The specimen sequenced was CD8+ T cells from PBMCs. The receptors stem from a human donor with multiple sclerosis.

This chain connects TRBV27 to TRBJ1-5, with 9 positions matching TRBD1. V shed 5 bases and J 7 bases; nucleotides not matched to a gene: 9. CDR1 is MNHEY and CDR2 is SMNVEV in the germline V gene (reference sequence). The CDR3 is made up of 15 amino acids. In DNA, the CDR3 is TGTGCCAGCAGTCCCCGGGGACAGGGAGGGCAGCCCCAGCATTTT. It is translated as CASSPRGQGGQPQHF.

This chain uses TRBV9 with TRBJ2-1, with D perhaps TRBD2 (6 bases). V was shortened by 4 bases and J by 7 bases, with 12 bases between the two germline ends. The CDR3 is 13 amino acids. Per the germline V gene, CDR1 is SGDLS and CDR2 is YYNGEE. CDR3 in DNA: TGTGCCAGCAGCCGAGCGGAGGGGAATGAGCAGTTCTTC. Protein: CASSRAEGNEQFF.

The CDR3: CASSQATGLARGEQFF. As DNA, the CDR3 is TGTGCCAGCAGCCAAGCCACGGGACTAGCTCGGGGTGAGCAGTTCTTC. This sequence joins TRBV14 and TRBJ2-1, with TRBD2 matching 9 bases. V lost 1 base and J lost 9; bases outside the gene matches: 10. Germline-derived CDR1 and CDR2 are SGHDN and FVKESK. The CDR3 sequence is 16 residues long.

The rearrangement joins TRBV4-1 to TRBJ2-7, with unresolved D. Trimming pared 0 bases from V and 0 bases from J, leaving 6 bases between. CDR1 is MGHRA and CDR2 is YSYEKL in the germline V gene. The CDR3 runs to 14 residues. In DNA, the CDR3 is TGCGCCAGCAGCCAAGAACAGAACTCCTACGAGCAGTACTTC. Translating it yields CASSQEQNSYEQYF.

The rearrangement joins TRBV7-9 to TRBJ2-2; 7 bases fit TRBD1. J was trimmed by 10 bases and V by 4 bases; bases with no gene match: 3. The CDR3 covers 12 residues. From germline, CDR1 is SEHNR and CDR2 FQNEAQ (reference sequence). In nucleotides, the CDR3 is TGTGCCAGCAGCTGGGACAGCCCGGAGCTGTTTTTT. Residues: CASSWDSPELFF.

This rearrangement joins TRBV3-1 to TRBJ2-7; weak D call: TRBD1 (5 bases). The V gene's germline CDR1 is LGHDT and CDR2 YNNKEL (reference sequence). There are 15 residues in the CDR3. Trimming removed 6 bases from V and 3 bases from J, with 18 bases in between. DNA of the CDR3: TGTGCCAGCAGGAGTGAGACAGCGTACTTCTACGAGCAGTACTTC. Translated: CASRSETAYFYEQYF.

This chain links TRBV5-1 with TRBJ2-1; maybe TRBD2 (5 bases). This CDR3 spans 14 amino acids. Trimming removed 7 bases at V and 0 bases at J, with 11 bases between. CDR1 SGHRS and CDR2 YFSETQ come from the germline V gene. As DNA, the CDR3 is TGCGCCAGCTCAGGACTGAACTCCTACAATGAGCAGTTCTTC. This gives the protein CASSGLNSYNEQFF.

CDR3 in amino acids: CASSTKGWGTDTQYF. DNA for the CDR3: TGTGCCAGCAGCACTAAGGGTTGGGGCACAGATACGCAGTATTTT. The chain combines TRBV5-4 with TRBJ2-3; no reliable D call. Germline V lookup: CDR1 SGHNT, CDR2 YYREEE (reference sequence). This CDR3 has 15 amino acids. The V end was cut by 4 bases, the J end by 1 base, with 13 bases between.

CDR3 nucleotide sequence: TGCGCCAGCAGCTGGGACGGTACCTACGAGCAGTACTTC. Its translation is CASSWDGTYEQYF. V is TRBV5-1 and J is TRBJ2-7; the D call may be TRBD1 or TRBD2 (5 bases each). V was trimmed by 3 bases and J by 2 bases, leaving 9 bases between them. This CDR3 is built from 13 residues. In germline, CDR1 is SGHRS, CDR2 YFSETQ. The complete variable domain, with remaining parts taken from reference TRBV5-1 and TRBJ2-7, reads KAGVTQTPRYLIKTRGQQVTLSCSPISGHRSVSWYQQTPGQGLQFLFEYFSETQRNKGNFPGRFSGRQFSNSRSEMNVSTLELGDSALYLCASSWDGTYEQYFGPGTRLTVT.

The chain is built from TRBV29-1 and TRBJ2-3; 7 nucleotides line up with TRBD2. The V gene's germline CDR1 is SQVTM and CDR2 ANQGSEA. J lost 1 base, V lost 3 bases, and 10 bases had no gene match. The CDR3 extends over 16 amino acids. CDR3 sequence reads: CSVDSGGSDGTDTQYF. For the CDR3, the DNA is TGCAGCGTTGATTCCGGCGGGAGTGATGGCACAGATACGCAGTATTTT.

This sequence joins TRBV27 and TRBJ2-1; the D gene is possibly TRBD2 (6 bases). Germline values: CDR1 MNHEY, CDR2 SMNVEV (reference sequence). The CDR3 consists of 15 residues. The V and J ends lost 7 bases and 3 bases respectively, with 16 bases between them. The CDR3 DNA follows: TGTGCCAGCAAAGTTTACGGGAGTGGCTACAATGAGCAGTTCTTC. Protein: CASKVYGSGYNEQFF.

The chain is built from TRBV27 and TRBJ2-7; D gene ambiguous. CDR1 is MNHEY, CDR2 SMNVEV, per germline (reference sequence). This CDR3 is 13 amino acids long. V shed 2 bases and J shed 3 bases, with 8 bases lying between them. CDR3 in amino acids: CASSLARNYEQYF. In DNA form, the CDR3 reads TGTGCCAGCAGTTTAGCACGAAACTACGAGCAGTACTTC.

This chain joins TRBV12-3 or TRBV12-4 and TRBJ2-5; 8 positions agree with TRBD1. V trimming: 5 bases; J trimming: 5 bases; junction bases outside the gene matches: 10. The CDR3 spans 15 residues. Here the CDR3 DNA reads TGTGCCAGCAGTCCCCCAGGGGGCGTATTTGAGACCCAGTACTTC. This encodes CASSPPGGVFETQYF.

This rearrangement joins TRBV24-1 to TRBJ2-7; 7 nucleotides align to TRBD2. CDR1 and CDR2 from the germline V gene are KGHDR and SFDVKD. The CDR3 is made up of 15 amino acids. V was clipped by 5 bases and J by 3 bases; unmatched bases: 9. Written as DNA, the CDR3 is TGTGCCACCAGTGTCCGAGCGGGAAAACACTACGAGCAGTACTTC. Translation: CATSVRAGKHYEQYF.

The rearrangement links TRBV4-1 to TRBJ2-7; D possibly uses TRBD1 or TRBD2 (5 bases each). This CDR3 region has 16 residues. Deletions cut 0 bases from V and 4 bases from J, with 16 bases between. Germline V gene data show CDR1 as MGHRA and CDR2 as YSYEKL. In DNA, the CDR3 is TGCGCCAGCAGCCAAGATTTCGGGGCGCTGGTTTACGAGCAGTACTTC. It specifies CASSQDFGALVYEQYF.

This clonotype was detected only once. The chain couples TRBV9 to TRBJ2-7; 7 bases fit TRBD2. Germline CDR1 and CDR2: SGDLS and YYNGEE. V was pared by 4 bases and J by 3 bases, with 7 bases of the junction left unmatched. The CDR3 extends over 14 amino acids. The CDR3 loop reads CASSPAGGYYEQYF. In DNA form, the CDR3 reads TGTGCCAGCAGCCCAGCCGGGGGGTACTACGAGCAGTACTTC. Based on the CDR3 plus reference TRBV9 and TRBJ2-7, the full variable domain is DSGVTQTPKHLITATGQRVTLRCSPRSGDLSVYWYQQSLDQGLQFLIQYYNGEERAKGNILERFSAQQFPDLHSELNLSSLELGDSALYFCASSPAGGYYEQYFGPGTRLTVT.

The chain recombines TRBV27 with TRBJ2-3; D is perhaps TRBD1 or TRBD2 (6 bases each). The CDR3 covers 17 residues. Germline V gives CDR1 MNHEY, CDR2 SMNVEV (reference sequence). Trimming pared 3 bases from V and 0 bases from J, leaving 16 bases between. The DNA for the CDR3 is TGTGCCAGCAGTTTCCTCCGGGGGCTAGCTAGCACAGATACGCAGTATTTT. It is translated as CASSFLRGLASTDTQYF.

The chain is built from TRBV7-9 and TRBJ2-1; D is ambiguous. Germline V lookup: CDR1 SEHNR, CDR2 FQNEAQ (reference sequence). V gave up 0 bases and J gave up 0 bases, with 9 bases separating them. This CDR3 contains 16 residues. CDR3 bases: TGTGCCAGCAGCTTAGCGCCCGGGTACTCCTACAATGAGCAGTTCTTC. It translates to CASSLAPGYSYNEQFF.

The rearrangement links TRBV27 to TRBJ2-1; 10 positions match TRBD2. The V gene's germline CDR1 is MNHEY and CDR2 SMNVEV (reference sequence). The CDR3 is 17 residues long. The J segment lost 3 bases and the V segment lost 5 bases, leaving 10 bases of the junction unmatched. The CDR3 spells CASSPLASGGLYNEQFF. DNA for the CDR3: TGTGCCAGCAGTCCACTGGCTAGCGGGGGCCTCTACAATGAGCAGTTCTTC.

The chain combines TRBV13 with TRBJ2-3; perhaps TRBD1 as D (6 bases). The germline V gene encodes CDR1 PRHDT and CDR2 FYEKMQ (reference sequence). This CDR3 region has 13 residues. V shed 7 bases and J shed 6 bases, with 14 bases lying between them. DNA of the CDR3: TGTGCCAGCACTCAGGGGAGTCTGGATACGCAGTATTTT. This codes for CASTQGSLDTQYF.

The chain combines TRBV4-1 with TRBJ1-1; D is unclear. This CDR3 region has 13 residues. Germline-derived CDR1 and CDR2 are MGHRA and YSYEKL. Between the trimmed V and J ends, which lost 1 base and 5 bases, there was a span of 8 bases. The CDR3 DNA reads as TGCGCCAGCAGCCAAGGGGCCGGGACTGAAGCTTTCTTT. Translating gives CASSQGAGTEAFF.

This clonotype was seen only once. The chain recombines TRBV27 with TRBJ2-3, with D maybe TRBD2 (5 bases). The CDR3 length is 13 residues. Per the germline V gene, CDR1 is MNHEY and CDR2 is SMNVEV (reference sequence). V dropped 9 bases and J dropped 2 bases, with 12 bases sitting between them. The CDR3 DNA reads TGTGCCAGTTACGGACTGTCCACAGATACGCAGTATTTT. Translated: CASYGLSTDTQYF.

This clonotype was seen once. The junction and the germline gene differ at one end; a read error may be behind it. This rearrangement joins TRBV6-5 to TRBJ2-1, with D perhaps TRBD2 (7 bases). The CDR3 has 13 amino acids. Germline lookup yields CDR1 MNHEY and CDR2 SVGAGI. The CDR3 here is CASSYAILGGLEF. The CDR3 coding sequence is TGTGCCAGCAGTTACGCCATCTTGGGGGGGCTTGAATTC.